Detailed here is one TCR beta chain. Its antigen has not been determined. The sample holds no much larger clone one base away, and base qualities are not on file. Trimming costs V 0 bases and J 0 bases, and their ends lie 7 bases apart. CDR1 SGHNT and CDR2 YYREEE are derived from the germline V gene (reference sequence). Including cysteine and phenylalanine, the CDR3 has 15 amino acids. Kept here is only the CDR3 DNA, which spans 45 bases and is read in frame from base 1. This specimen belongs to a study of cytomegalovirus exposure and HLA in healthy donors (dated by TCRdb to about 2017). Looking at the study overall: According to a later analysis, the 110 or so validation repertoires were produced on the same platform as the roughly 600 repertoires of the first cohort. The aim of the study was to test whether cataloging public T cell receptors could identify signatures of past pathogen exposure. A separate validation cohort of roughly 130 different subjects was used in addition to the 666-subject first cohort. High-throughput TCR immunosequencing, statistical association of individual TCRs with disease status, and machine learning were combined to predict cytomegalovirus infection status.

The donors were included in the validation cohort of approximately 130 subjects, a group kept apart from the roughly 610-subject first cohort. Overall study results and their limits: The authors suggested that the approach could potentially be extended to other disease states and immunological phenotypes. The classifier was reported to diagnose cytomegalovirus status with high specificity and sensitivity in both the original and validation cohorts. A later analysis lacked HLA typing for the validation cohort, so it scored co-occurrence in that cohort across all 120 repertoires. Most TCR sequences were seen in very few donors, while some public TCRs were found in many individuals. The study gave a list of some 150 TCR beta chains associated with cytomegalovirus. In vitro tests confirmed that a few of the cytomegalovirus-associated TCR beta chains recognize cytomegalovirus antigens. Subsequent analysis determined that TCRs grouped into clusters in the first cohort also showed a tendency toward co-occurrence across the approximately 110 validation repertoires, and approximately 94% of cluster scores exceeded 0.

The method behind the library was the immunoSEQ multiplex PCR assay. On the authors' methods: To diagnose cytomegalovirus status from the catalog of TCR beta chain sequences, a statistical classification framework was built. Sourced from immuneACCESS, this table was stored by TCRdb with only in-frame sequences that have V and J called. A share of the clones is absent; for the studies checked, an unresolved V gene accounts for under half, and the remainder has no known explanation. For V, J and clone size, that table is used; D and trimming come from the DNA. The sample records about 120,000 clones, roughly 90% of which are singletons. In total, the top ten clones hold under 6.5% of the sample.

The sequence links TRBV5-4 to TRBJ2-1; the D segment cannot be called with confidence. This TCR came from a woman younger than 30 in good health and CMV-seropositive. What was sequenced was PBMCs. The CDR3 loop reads CASSLGASSYNEQFF. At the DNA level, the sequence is TGTGCCAGCAGCTTGGGGGCGAGCTCCTACAATGAGCAGTTCTTC.